This T cell receptor (beta chain) was retrieved from a study of graft-versus-host responses after intestinal transplantation. The wider study: Tacrolimus plus steroids were given to all recipients for two to three years, preceded by anti-thymocyte globulin induction.

General study results and limits: Early post-transplant falls in HvG clones accompanied the peak levels of circulating GvH clones. Some GvH clones were seen earlier in gut or blood, suggesting intestinal origin.

Sequencing was performed with immunoSEQ multiplex PCR; in TCRdb, only in-frame clones are kept and a portion is missing. The repertoire holds over 100,000 clones, with roughly 95% as singletons. As regards this clone: Its antigen is still unknown.

This CDR3 spans 13 amino acids. Trimming shortened V by 3 bases and J by 6 bases, and 10 bases separated the two germline ends. Germline values: CDR1 SGHTA, CDR2 FQGNSA. The sample in question was unstimulated CD8+ T cells sorted from spleen or lymph node cells, obtained before intestinal transplant. The chain uses TRBV7-2 and TRBJ2-3, with D unresolved. This sequence was found in a human donor who received an intestinal transplant. This CDR3 reads CASSLILRDTQYF. The DNA for the CDR3 is TGTGCCAGCAGCTTGATATTACGGGATACGCAGTATTTT.